One and the same sample provided the 11 T cell receptor beta chains below, sequenced in a study of T cell responses to AZD1222 COVID-19 vaccine. Only in-frame clones appear in the TCRdb table, and some are missing; sequencing was by immunoSEQ multiplex PCR. The sample lists 90,000 to 110,000 clones, 87% seen once, with approximately 4.7% in the top ten. The sequencing used peripheral blood, collected on day 0 of AZD1222 vaccination. These TCRs come from an adult in good health.

V and J are TRBV7-2 and TRBJ2-7, with 11 nucleotides matching TRBD2. Germline CDR1 reads SGHTA; CDR2 reads FQGNSA. Unmatched junction bases numbered 6, after V lost 0 bases and J lost 5 bases. The CDR3 has 16 amino acids. The CDR3 bases are TGTGCCAGCAGCTTAGCAGCGACTAGCGGGAATCACGAGCAGTACTTC. It yields the protein CASSLAATSGNHEQYF.

The rearrangement links TRBV18 to TRBJ2-4; 10 positions agree with TRBD2. With 2 bases clipped from V and 6 bases from J, the junction kept 1 base outside the gene matches. Germline loops: CDR1 KGHSH, CDR2 LQKENI. The CDR3 contains 14 residues. The CDR3 sequence: CASSPIAGGNIQYF. The CDR3 nucleotides are TGTGCCAGCTCACCAATAGCGGGGGGAAACATTCAGTACTTC.

The chain couples TRBV5-4 to TRBJ2-3; TRBD2 might be the D (5 bases). The V end was cut by 4 bases, the J end by 2 bases, with 11 bases between. The CDR3 runs to 14 residues. The germline V gene encodes CDR1 SGHNT and CDR2 YYREEE (reference sequence). The CDR3 loop is CASSSGSHTDTQYF. CDR3 DNA: TGTGCCAGCAGCAGCGGTTCCCACACAGATACGCAGTATTTT. Variable domain in full (rest from reference TRBV5-4 and TRBJ2-3): ETGVTQSPTHLIKTRGQQVTLRCSSQSGHNTVSWYQQALGQGPQFIFQYYREEENGRGNFPPRFSGLQFPNYSSELNVNALELDDSALYLCASSSGSHTDTQYFGPGTRLTVL.

This rearrangement joins TRBV27 to TRBJ2-1; either TRBD1 or TRBD2 may supply D (6 bases each). The ends were cut back, 1 base at V and 6 bases at J, with 13 bases in the middle. The CDR3 length is 15 residues. The V gene's germline CDR1 is MNHEY and CDR2 SMNVEV (reference sequence). DNA for the CDR3: TGTGCCAGCAGTTTATATGGGGGGCGGGGCAATGAGCAGTTCTTC. Protein product: CASSLYGGRGNEQFF.

This rearrangement joins TRBV6-2 or TRBV6-3 to TRBJ2-4; 11 nucleotides match TRBD1. V gave up 5 bases and J gave up 1 base; unmatched junction bases: 4. This CDR3 is 16 amino acids long. Germline V gene sequence: CDR1 MNHEY, CDR2 SVGEGT. CDR3 protein: CASSGGQGAAKNIQYF. The CDR3 coding sequence is TGTGCCAGCAGTGGCGGACAGGGGGCCGCCAAAAACATTCAGTACTTC.

The chain combines TRBV27 with TRBJ1-4; D is undetermined. Germline loops: CDR1 MNHEY, CDR2 SMNVEV (reference sequence). There are 13 residues in the CDR3. V gave up 0 bases and J gave up 8 bases, with 7 bases separating them. CDR3 in amino acids: CASSLSSGEKLFF. The CDR3 DNA sequence: TGTGCCAGCAGTTTATCGTCGGGCGAAAAACTGTTTTTT.

CDR3 nucleotides: TGTGCCAGCAGCTTAGCGCGTGGACTAAGTGCTGAAGCTTTCTTT. This codes for CASSLARGLSAEAFF. This sequence joins TRBV7-2 and TRBJ1-1; D is unclear. This CDR3 contains 15 residues. V lost 0 bases and J lost 6, with 14 bases in between. Germline lookup yields CDR1 SGHTA and CDR2 FQGNSA.

This chain links TRBV24-1 with TRBJ2-2; D is ambiguous. From germline, CDR1 is KGHDR and CDR2 SFDVKD. Between the trimmed V and J ends, which lost 6 bases and 0 bases, there was a span of 10 bases. The CDR3 has 15 residues. The CDR3 loop reads CATSSTRPNTGELFF. The DNA for the CDR3 is TGTGCCACCAGTTCGACCCGACCGAACACCGGGGAGCTGTTTTTT.

The genes are TRBV7-2 and TRBJ2-7; D is unresolved. V shed 1 base and J shed 4 bases, with 8 bases lying between them. The CDR3 runs to 13 residues. CDR1 is SGHTA and CDR2 is FQGNSA in the germline V gene. CDR3 amino acids: CASSLVTTYEQYF. CDR3 bases: TGTGCCAGCAGCTTAGTCACTACATACGAGCAGTACTTC.

The gene calls are TRBV21-1 and TRBJ2-6; no DNA check was done on the table's D call, TRBD1. TRBV21-1 is termed a pseudogene. The length of the CDR3 is 17 residues. This CDR3 is CASRDRGSSSGANVLTF. The CDR3 nucleotides read TGTGCCAGCAGGGACAGGGGGTCTTCCTCTGGGGCCAACGTCCTGACTTTC.

The chain employs TRBV5-4 and TRBJ2-1; D is ambiguous. The CDR3 totals 15 residues. Trimming took off 2 bases at V and 6 bases at J, with 15 bases between the two ends. Germline CDR1 and CDR2: SGHNT and YYREEE (reference sequence). This chain's CDR3 is CASSFLQRNRNEQFF. CDR3 bases: TGTGCCAGCAGCTTTCTCCAGAGGAACCGCAATGAGCAGTTCTTC.